The 10 T cell receptor beta chains below come from one sample, sequenced in a study of T-cell reconstitution after alpha-beta-depleted transplantation in children. TCRbeta library preparation incorporated unique molecular identifiers. TCRdb reanalysed the PCR reads using MiXCR and keeps one entry per CDR3 protein. The sample records some 600,000 distinct CDR3 sequences, 10% to 15% being singletons. The source was PBMCs, mostly from graft donor cells, collected 360 days after TCRalphabeta/CD19-depleted stem cell transplant. These TCRs come from a male patient under 18 who had a stem cell transplant for acute myeloid leukemia, so the T cells may come from the graft donor.

This clonotype was seen at least ten times. This sequence joins TRBV5-1 and TRBJ2-7, with D uncertain. Germline CDR1 and CDR2: SGHRS and YFSETQ. CDR3 size: 14 residues. V was trimmed by 0 bases and J by 6 bases, leaving 13 bases between them. CDR3 nucleotide sequence: TGCGCCAGCAGCTTGGGCCAGGTGACGGGCGAGCAGTACTTC. Residues: CASSLGQVTGEQYF.

This clonotype was detected only a few times. The rearrangement links TRBV7-3 to TRBJ2-7; 7 nucleotides align to TRBD2. The CDR3 contains 15 residues. Trimming removed 0 bases from V and 5 bases from J; junction bases left unmatched: 7. From germline, CDR1 is SGHTA and CDR2 FQGTGA. The DNA for the CDR3 is TGTGCCAGCAGCTTAACCGGGGGGAGCATGGACGAGCAGTACTTC. It codes for CASSLTGGSMDEQYF.

This chain links TRBV21-1 with TRBJ2-3; the table names TRBD2, a call not compared with the DNA. TRBV21-1 is a known pseudogene. CDR3 length: 18 amino acids. This CDR3 is CASSSQGLAGPSTDTQYF. For the CDR3, the DNA is TGTGCCAGCAGCTCCCAGGGACTAGCGGGACCTAGCACAGATACGCAGTATTTT.

This clonotype appeared a few times. The gene calls are TRBV20-1 and TRBJ2-7; no firm D call. V was pared by 6 bases and J by 2 bases, with 14 bases between. This CDR3 is built from 13 residues. CDR1 DFQATT and CDR2 SNEGSKA come from the germline V gene (reference sequence). Here the CDR3 reads CSAPVTVAYEQYF. In nucleotides, the CDR3 is TGCAGTGCCCCGGTTACAGTTGCCTACGAGCAGTACTTC.

The genes are TRBV29-1 and TRBJ2-1; D is unclear. This CDR3 is built from 11 residues. Trimming removed 3 bases from V and 8 bases from J, with 8 bases in between. From germline, CDR1 is SQVTM and CDR2 ANQGSEA. As DNA, the CDR3 is TGCAGCGTTGACGCCCAGTATGAGCAGTTCTTC. Protein product: CSVDAQYEQFF.

This clonotype has at least ten counts. V gene TRBV18 combines with J gene TRBJ2-1, with D unresolved. The V end lost 2 bases, the J end lost 8 bases, and 7 bases lay between the germline ends. The CDR3 spans 12 residues. From germline, CDR1 is KGHSH and CDR2 LQKENI. CDR3 coding DNA: TGTGCCAGCTCACCAGAAATCTATGAGCAGTTCTTC. It yields the protein CASSPEIYEQFF.

This clonotype was found many times. The junction shows a germline mismatch at one end, possibly a read error. The V and J genes are TRBV7-7 and TRBJ2-1, with 9 bases fitting TRBD1. Per germline, CDR1 SSHAT and CDR2 FNYEAQ (reference sequence). The CDR3 is made up of 14 amino acids. The chain's CDR3 is CASSTSTGGGEQFF. The CDR3 DNA sequence: TGTGCTAGCAGCACCTCTACAGGGGGCGGGGAGCAGTTCTTC.

This clonotype has only a few counts. The V and J genes are TRBV20-1 and TRBJ2-7, with 11 bases identical to TRBD1. The CDR3 is 14 residues long. CDR1 and CDR2 from the germline V gene are DFQATT and SNEGSKA (reference sequence). V shed 5 bases and J 2 bases; nucleotides not matched to a gene: 5. For the CDR3, the DNA is TGCAGTGCTTTCCGGGGACAGGGGGCCTACGAGCAGTACTTC. This encodes CSAFRGQGAYEQYF.

This chain uses TRBV7-8 with TRBJ1-1; D possibly corresponds to TRBD1 (6 bases). V was trimmed by 2 bases and J by 3 bases, leaving 10 bases between them. CDR3 size: 14 residues. Germline V gene data show CDR1 as SGHVS and CDR2 as FQNEAQ. The CDR3 bases are TGTGCCAGCAGCTTAAGGGACAAGGACACTGAAGCTTTCTTT. Translated, it gives CASSLRDKDTEAFF.

Only a few counts were recorded for this clonotype. The DNA for the CDR3 is TGTGCCAGCAGTGCTATACTAGCGAACCTCTACAATGAGCAGTTCTTC. This codes for CASSAILANLYNEQFF. The chain combines TRBV2 with TRBJ2-1, with 7 bases fitting TRBD2. Germline CDR1 and CDR2: SNHLY and FYNNEI. The CDR3 length is 16 residues. V lost 4 bases to trimming and J lost 3 bases; unmatched junction nucleotides: 9.